Listed below are T cell receptor beta chains from one sample, sequenced in a study of blood T cells in healthy people across ages. TCRdb re-called the 5' RACE reads through MiXCR, storing one row per CDR3 protein. The data show about 1.5 million distinct CDR3 sequences, 40% to 45% seen once. The specimen was blood. Source of these receptors: a woman in her late teens or twenties in good health. CDR3s include the opening cysteine and the closing phenylalanine or tryptophan. The D gene is left open where the match is weak. Clone size is shown for a subset of rows, as once, few, many or a class of expanded clone.

NA	TRBV9	few	TRBJ2-1	CASSQLGTPYNEQFF	TGTGCCAGCAGCCAACTAGGTACCCCCTACAATGAGCAGTTCTTC
NA	TRBV25-1	NA	TRBJ2-7	CASSEPSTTGHEQYF	TGTGCCAGCAGTGAACCTTCTACCACAGGGCACGAGCAGTACTTC
NA	TRBV5-7	NA	TRBJ2-7	CASIDGTTRPYEQYF	TGTGCCAGCATCGATGGGACGACTAGACCCTACGAGCAGTACTTC
NA	TRBV27	many	TRBJ1-2	CASSFGRNYGYTF	TGTGCCAGCAGTTTTGGGCGGAACTATGGCTACACCTTC
TRBD1	TRBV7-9	few	TRBJ2-1	CASSGTVGYNEQFF	TGTGCCAGCAGTGGGACAGTTGGCTACAATGAGCAGTTCTTC
TRBD2	TRBV27	few	TRBJ2-5	CASSLVPGLALETQYF	TGTGCCAGCAGTTTAGTCCCGGGACTAGCCTTGGAGACCCAGTACTTC
NA	TRBV3-1	NA	TRBJ1-2	CATSSRDAMYGYTF	TGTGCCACTTCATCCCGGGACGCAATGTATGGCTACACCTTC
TRBD2	TRBV12-3/TRBV12-4	once	TRBJ2-3	CASSLWAGGPLDTQYF	TGTGCCAGCAGTTTATGGGCGGGAGGCCCCCTGGATACGCAGTATTTT
NA	TRBV7-2	NA	TRBJ2-7	CASSLGFSSEQYF	TGTGCCAGCAGCTTAGGCTTCAGCTCCGAGCAGTACTTC
NA	TRBV20-1	few	TRBJ1-1	CSASGPNTEAFF	TGCAGTGCTAGTGGTCCGAACACTGAAGCTTTCTTT
NA	TRBV7-6	NA	TRBJ1-6	CASSHFSYNSPLHF	TGTGCCAGCAGCCACTTCTCCTATAATTCACCCCTCCACTTT
TRBD1	TRBV11-2	NA	TRBJ2-7	CASSDPGQGLSYEQYF	TGTGCCAGCAGCGATCCGGGACAGGGGCTTTCGTACGAGCAGTACTTC
NA	TRBV27	NA	TRBJ1-1	CASSVWENTEAFF	TGTGCCAGCAGTGTATGGGAGAACACTGAAGCTTTCTTT
NA	TRBV20-1	NA	TRBJ2-7	CSAPWGYEQYF	TGCAGTGCTCCTTGGGGCTATGAGCAGTACTTC
NA	TRBV5-6	few	TRBJ2-3	CASSLASRVGTDTQYF	TGTGCCAGCAGCTTGGCCAGTCGGGTAGGCACAGATACGCAGTATTTT
NA	TRBV6-5	NA	TRBJ2-3	CASIATGTDTQYF	TGTGCCAGCATCGCGACTGGCACAGATACGCAGTATTTT
NA	TRBV12-3/TRBV12-4	few	TRBJ1-2	CASSREGFYGYTF	TGTGCCAGCAGTAGGGAGGGGTTCTATGGCTACACCTTC
NA	TRBV5-1	few	TRBJ2-7	CASSSPSSSTHEQYF	TGCGCCAGCAGCTCCCCTTCCTCCTCAACCCACGAGCAGTACTTC
NA	TRBV21-1	NA	TRBJ2-7	CASSPGNRGSYEQYF	TGTGCCAGCAGCCCTGGGAACAGGGGCTCCTACGAGCAGTACTTC
NA	TRBV9	few	TRBJ2-3	CASSAAQEGTQYF	TGTGCCAGCAGCGCCGCCCAAGAGGGTACGCAGTATTTT
TRBD2	TRBV4-3	many	TRBJ2-1	CASSQGVDRGVNEQFF	TGCGCCAGCAGCCAAGGGGTAGACCGGGGGGTAAATGAGCAGTTCTTC
NA	TRBV7-2	NA	TRBJ2-1	CASSLVRQETQFF	TGTGCCAGCAGCTTAGTGCGTCAAGAGACCCAGTTCTTC
NA	TRBV6-4	few	TRBJ2-2	CASSQDYAVGELFF	TGTGCCAGCAGTCAAGACTACGCCGTCGGGGAGCTGTTTTTT
TRBD1	TRBV20-1	NA	TRBJ2-5	CSAEDRTYQETQYF	TGCAGTGCAGAGGACAGGACGTACCAAGAGACCCAGTACTTC
TRBD1	TRBV29-1	NA	TRBJ1-1	CSVVTGGNTEAFF	TGCAGCGTGGTGACAGGGGGCAACACTGAAGCTTTCTTT
TRBD2	TRBV20-1	NA	TRBJ2-2	CSARPFSGVNTGELFF	TGCAGTGCTAGGCCATTTAGCGGGGTTAACACCGGGGAGCTGTTTTTT
TRBD1	TRBV2	NA	TRBJ2-1	CAGRTGQGLDEQFF	TGTGCCGGCAGGACGGGACAGGGTTTAGATGAGCAGTTCTTC
NA	TRBV20-1	NA	TRBJ2-7	CSAHYGGAYNEQYF	TGCAGTGCTCATTACGGGGGAGCGTACAATGAGCAGTACTTC
TRBD1	TRBV20-1	NA	TRBJ1-5	CSASPGTGYSQPQHF	TGCAGTGCTAGCCCCGGGACAGGGTATAGTCAGCCCCAGCATTTT
TRBD2	TRBV7-9	few	TRBJ2-7	CASSPWRGDFYEQYF	TGTGCCAGCAGTCCCTGGCGGGGGGACTTCTACGAGCAGTACTTC
NA	TRBV6-2/TRBV6-3	NA	TRBJ2-3	CASSSAGLLGDTQYF	TGTGCCAGCAGTTCCGCGGGACTGTTGGGAGATACGCAGTATTTT
NA	TRBV19	NA	TRBJ1-1	CASSTRGTNTEAFF	TGTGCCAGTAGTACGCGGGGGACCAACACTGAAGCTTTCTTT
TRBD1	TRBV10-3	few	TRBJ2-1	CAISGDRAAGNEQFF	TGTGCCATCAGTGGAGACAGGGCGGCCGGTAATGAGCAGTTCTTC
TRBD2	TRBV9	few	TRBJ2-1	CASSRSGAGHNEQFF	TGTGCCAGCAGCCGTAGCGGGGCTGGGCACAATGAGCAGTTCTTC
NA	TRBV7-9	few	TRBJ2-1	CASSSVGQEQFF	TGTGCCAGCAGCTCCGTAGGGCAGGAGCAGTTCTTC
NA	TRBV4-1	few	TRBJ2-7	CASSQDRLAPAYEQYF	TGCGCCAGCAGCCAAGATCGCCTAGCGCCAGCCTACGAGCAGTACTTC
TRBD2	TRBV4-2	NA	TRBJ2-5	CASSQVGLAGEGETQYF	TGTGCCAGCAGCCAAGTCGGACTAGCGGGAGAGGGAGAGACCCAGTACTTC
TRBD1	TRBV4-3	few	TRBJ2-7	CASSQEPSEGQGKGYEQYF	TGCGCCAGCAGCCAAGAGCCCTCGGAAGGACAGGGAAAGGGCTACGAGCAGTACTTC
NA	TRBV7-9	few	TRBJ1-1	CASSFVSEAFF	TGTGCCAGCAGCTTTGTCTCTGAAGCTTTCTTT
TRBD1	TRBV15	NA	TRBJ1-6	CAISRDLGQGASYNSPHHF	TGTGCCATCAGCAGAGACCTTGGACAGGGGGCCTCCTATAATTCACCCCACCACTTT
NA	TRBV12-3/TRBV12-4	few	TRBJ1-2	CASSLRVGASGYTF	TGTGCCAGCAGTTTAAGGGTAGGGGCATCCGGCTACACCTTC
TRBD2	TRBV5-1	few	TRBJ2-1	CASSLKGRGGQNEQFF	TGCGCCAGCAGCTTGAAGGGCCGGGGGGGCCAAAATGAGCAGTTCTTC
TRBD2	TRBV15	NA	TRBJ2-1	CATSRDRFGRGAYNEQFF	TGTGCCACCAGCAGAGATCGGTTCGGGCGGGGGGCGTACAATGAGCAGTTCTTC
NA	TRBV20-1	NA	TRBJ1-1	CSATGTLDAAFF	TGCAGTGCTACCGGGACCCTGGACGCGGCTTTCTTT
TRBD2	TRBV20-1	few	TRBJ2-1	CSAEGLAVYNEQFF	TGCAGTGCCGAGGGACTAGCGGTCTACAATGAGCAGTTCTTC